This T cell receptor beta chain was sequenced for a study of CD8+CD57+ T cells in acquired aplastic anemia. The authors sequenced patients whose flow cytometry had shown CD8+CD57+ cell expansion. Investigators profiled TCR beta VDJ and CDR3 from genomic DNA template. In TCRdb, the reads were re-called with MiXCR into one record per CDR3 protein. The sample shows about 220,000 distinct CDR3 sequences, roughly half of them seen only once. This clonotype was recorded many times. The sequencing sample was made of sorted CD4+, CD8+, or CD8+CD57+ T cells (not recorded which) from PBMCs. This clonotype originated in a human donor with aplastic anemia.

This CDR3 is CASSLERDEQYF. The CDR3 DNA reads as TGTGCCAGCAGCTTAGAAAGGGACGAGCAGTACTTC. V and J are TRBV7-9 and TRBJ2-7; D is unclear. Germline V lookup: CDR1 SEHNR, CDR2 FQNEAQ (reference sequence). V lost 1 base and J 5 bases, leaving 6 bases between the germline ends. The CDR3 totals 12 residues. The full variable domain, its missing parts supplied by reference TRBV7-9 and TRBJ2-7, is DTGVSQNPRHKITKRGQNVTFRCDPISEHNRLYWYRQTLGQGPEFLTYFQNEAQLEKSRLLSDRFSAERPKGSFSTLEIQRTEQGDSAMYLCASSLERDEQYFGPGTRLTVT.